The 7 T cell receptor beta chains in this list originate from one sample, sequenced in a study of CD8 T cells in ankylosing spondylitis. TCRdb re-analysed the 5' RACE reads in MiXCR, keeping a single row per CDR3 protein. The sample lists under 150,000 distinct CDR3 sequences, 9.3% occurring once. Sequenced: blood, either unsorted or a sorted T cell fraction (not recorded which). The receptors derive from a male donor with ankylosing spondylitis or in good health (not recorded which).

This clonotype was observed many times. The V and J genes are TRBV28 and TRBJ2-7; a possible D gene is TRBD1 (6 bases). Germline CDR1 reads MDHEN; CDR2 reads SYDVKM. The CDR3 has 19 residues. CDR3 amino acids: CATFRGAVGRGKRNYEQYF. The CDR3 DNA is TGTGCTACATTTCGGGGCGCGGTCGGTAGGGGGAAAAGAAACTACGAGCAGTACTTC.

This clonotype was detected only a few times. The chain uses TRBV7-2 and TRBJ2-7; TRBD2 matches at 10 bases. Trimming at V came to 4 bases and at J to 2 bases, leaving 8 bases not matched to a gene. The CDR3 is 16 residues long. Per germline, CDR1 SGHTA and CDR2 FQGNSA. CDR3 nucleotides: TGTGCCAGCAGCTATACCGGGACTAGCGACACCTACGAGCAGTACTTC. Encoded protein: CASSYTGTSDTYEQYF.

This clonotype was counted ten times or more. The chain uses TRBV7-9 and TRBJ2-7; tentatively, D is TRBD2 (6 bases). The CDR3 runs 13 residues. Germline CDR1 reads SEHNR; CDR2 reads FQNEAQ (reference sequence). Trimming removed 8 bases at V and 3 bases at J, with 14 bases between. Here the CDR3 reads CASLGTEGYEQYF. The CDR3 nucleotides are TGTGCCAGCCTCGGGACTGAGGGCTACGAGCAGTACTTC. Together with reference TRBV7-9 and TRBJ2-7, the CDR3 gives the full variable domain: DTGVSQNPRHKITKRGQNVTFRCDPISEHNRLYWYRQTLGQGPEFLTYFQNEAQLEKSRLLSDRFSAERPKGSFSTLEIQRTEQGDSAMYLCASLGTEGYEQYFGPGTRLTVT.

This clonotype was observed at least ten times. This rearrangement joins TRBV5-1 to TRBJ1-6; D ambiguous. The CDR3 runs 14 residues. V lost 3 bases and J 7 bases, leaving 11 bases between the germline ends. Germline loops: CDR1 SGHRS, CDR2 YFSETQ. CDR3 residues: CASSSSNPNSPLHF. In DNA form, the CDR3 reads TGCGCCAGCAGCTCATCGAACCCGAATTCACCCCTCCACTTT. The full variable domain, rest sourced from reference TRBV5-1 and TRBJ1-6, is KAGVTQTPRYLIKTRGQQVTLSCSPISGHRSVSWYQQTPGQGLQFLFEYFSETQRNKGNFPGRFSGRQFSNSRSEMNVSTLELGDSALYLCASSSSNPNSPLHFGNGTRLTVT.

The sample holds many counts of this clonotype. The CDR3 here is CSAARAGGSYEQYF. Written as DNA, the CDR3 is TGCAGTGCCGCGCGGGCGGGAGGATCCTACGAGCAGTACTTC. This chain joins TRBV20-1 and TRBJ2-7; 8 nucleotides agree with TRBD2. The CDR3 sequence is 14 residues long. Unmatched junction bases numbered 8, after V lost 6 bases and J lost 1 base. CDR1 is DFQATT, CDR2 SNEGSKA, per germline (reference sequence).

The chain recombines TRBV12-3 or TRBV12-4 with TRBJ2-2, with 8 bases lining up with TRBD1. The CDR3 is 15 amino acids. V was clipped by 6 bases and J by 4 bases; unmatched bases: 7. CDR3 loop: CASRRRTGPTGELFF. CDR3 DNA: TGTGCCAGCAGGCGTCGGACAGGGCCCACCGGGGAGCTGTTTTTT.

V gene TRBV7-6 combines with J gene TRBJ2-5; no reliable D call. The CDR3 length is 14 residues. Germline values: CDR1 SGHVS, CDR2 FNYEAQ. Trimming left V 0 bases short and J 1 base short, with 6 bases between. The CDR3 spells CASSLASPQETQYF. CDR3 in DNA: TGTGCCAGCAGCTTAGCGAGTCCCCAAGAGACCCAGTACTTC.